This T cell receptor (beta chain) was recovered during a study of response to subunit inactivated influenza vaccine (dated by TCRdb to between 2017 and 2018). For the wider study: Deep quantitative T cell receptor repertoire profiling was used in the study to track responses to a trivalent subunit inactivated influenza vaccine. What the authors observed across the whole study: It was suggested by the authors that each seasonal influenza vaccination may recruit only a limited number of new T cells.

Library preparation used RT-PCR. TCRdb names Illumina HiSeq 2500 as the instrument used. TCRdb trimmed public reads at Q25 via fastp, called clones via MiXCR and kept in-frame beta chains. Rows are unified per CDR3 protein, each entry keeping the most common DNA and genes. A total of a few hundred thousand distinct CDR3 sequences appear in this sample, 14% of them only once. The top ten clones comprise approximately 12% of the sample. Concerning this clonotype: The antigen it binds to is not known. No per-base quality is available; no much larger clone lies one base away.

CDR1 KGHSH and CDR2 LQKENI were looked up in the germline V gene. V is pruned by 6 bases and J by 2 bases, leaving 8 bases of the junction without a gene match. From the cysteine through the phenylalanine, the CDR3 covers 15 amino acids. This entry keeps only the CDR3 DNA: 45 bases, framed from base 1. Sample: PBMCs from blood, taken 11 to 12 days after vaccination. The TCR was taken from a man in his fifties who received an inactivated influenza vaccine. Donor details come from another sample of the same person, matched by shared clones. The rearranged chain carries TRBV18 and TRBJ2-7, with 9 bases in between that match TRBD1. The nucleotide sequence reads TGTGCCAGCTCGCGCCGGGACAGGGAGGCCTACGAGCAGTACTTC. This codes for CASSRRDREAYEQYF.